Listed below are T cell receptor beta chains from one sample, sequenced in a study of blood T cell repertoires in COVID-19. Sequenced by immunoSEQ multiplex PCR; TCRdb stores in-frame clones only, minus some. The sample includes roughly 250,000 clones, 87% of them seen just once. Sequencing was carried out using peripheral blood. The source is a man aged 55 to 69 who had recovered from COVID-19. Both conserved end residues are part of each CDR3. Each record gives: V gene, J gene, CDR3 length, D gene, clone size, CDR3 protein, CDR3 DNA. A D gene is named only where the DNA matches it firmly. For some rows the clone size is stated as once, few or many, or as a class when expanded; others skip it.

TRBV30,TRBJ2-7,11,.,.,CAWAHRYEQYF,TGTGCCTGGGCACACCGCTACGAGCAGTACTTC
TRBV7-6,TRBJ1-6,15,TRBD1,.,CASSLGTGDNSPLHF,TGTGCCAGCAGCTTAGGGACAGGCGATAATTCACCCCTCCACTTT
TRBV6-2/TRBV6-3,TRBJ1-1,15,TRBD1,.,CASSTLGQVNTEAFF,TGTGCCAGCAGTACACTCGGACAGGTGAACACTGAAGCTTTCTTT
TRBV28,TRBJ2-3,13,TRBD1,.,CASSVQGADTQYF,TGTGCCAGCAGTGTGCAGGGGGCAGATACGCAGTATTTT
TRBV18,TRBJ1-2,15,TRBD1,.,CASSDGTGAHYGYTF,TGTGCCAGCTCCGATGGGACAGGCGCACACTATGGCTACACCTTC
TRBV5-4,TRBJ2-7,12,.,.,CASSLDSVEQYF,TGTGCCAGCAGCTTGGATAGTGTCGAGCAGTACTTC
TRBV6-1,TRBJ1-2,14,.,.,CASSEEGGIYGYTF,TGTGCCAGCAGTGAAGAGGGAGGAATCTATGGCTACACCTTC
TRBV18,TRBJ2-1,12,.,once,CASSLSGNEQFF,TGTGCCAGCTCACTGTCGGGAAATGAGCAGTTCTTC
TRBV9,TRBJ2-5,15,.,.,CASSVTDRGLETQYF,TGTGCCAGCAGCGTAACTGATAGGGGGTTGGAGACCCAGTACTTC
TRBV12-5,TRBJ2-4,17,.,.,CASGLEFWWRAKNIQYF,TGTGCTAGTGGTTTGGAGTTTTGGTGGCGGGCCAAAAACATTCAGTACTTC
TRBV6-5,TRBJ1-5,14,.,.,CASSYSRGNQPQHF,TGTGCCAGCAGTTACTCGCGGGGCAATCAGCCCCAGCATTTT
TRBV11-2,TRBJ1-2,15,TRBD1,.,CASSLDSTGGYGYTF,TGTGCCAGCAGCTTAGATTCTACAGGGGGGTATGGCTACACCTTC
TRBV18,TRBJ1-6,15,.,.,CASSPGGSYNSPLHF,TGTGCCAGCTCACCGGGGGGCTCCTATAATTCACCCCTCCACTTT
TRBV19,TRBJ2-5,16,TRBD2,.,CASSVQPGLYGETQYF,TGTGCCAGTAGTGTTCAACCGGGACTATATGGGGAGACCCAGTACTTC
TRBV7-6,TRBJ2-5,14,.,.,CASSGGGLEETQYF,TGTGCCAGCAGCGGAGGAGGCCTCGAGGAGACCCAGTACTTC
TRBV27,TRBJ2-3,17,.,.,CASSLLSPRWGTDTQYF,TGTGCCAGCAGTTTACTTAGCCCCCGGTGGGGCACAGATACGCAGTATTTT
TRBV5-6,TRBJ1-6,13,.,.,CASSGTGLRALHF,TGTGCCAGCAGCGGAACAGGTCTCCGGGCCCTCCACTTT
TRBV2,TRBJ1-4,12,.,.,CASNRENEKLFF,TGTGCCAGCAACAGGGAAAATGAAAAACTGTTTTTT
TRBV5-5,TRBJ1-4,13,.,.,CASSFGINEKLFF,TGTGCCAGCAGCTTCGGGATTAATGAAAAACTGTTTTTT
TRBV27,TRBJ1-6,17,.,.,CASSLNGRTANNSPLHF,TGTGCCAGCAGTTTAAACGGACGGACAGCAAATAATTCACCCCTCCACTTT
TRBV3-1/TRBV3-2,TRBJ2-2,16,TRBD2,.,CASSQGTSGGTGELFF,TGTGCCAGCAGCCAAGGGACTAGCGGGGGTACCGGGGAGCTGTTTTTT
TRBV7-9,TRBJ1-1,11,.,.,CASSVIEEAFF,TGTGCCAGCAGCGTGATAGAGGAAGCTTTCTTT
TRBV2,TRBJ2-3,16,TRBD2,.,CASSEGGGLPPDTQYF,TGTGCCAGCAGTGAAGGGGGGGGACTACCCCCAGATACGCAGTATTTT
TRBV2,TRBJ2-2,15,TRBD1,.,CASSSTGVPTGELFF,TGTGCCAGCAGCTCCACAGGGGTGCCCACCGGAGAGCTGTTTTTT
TRBV20-1,TRBJ2-1,15,TRBD2,.,CSASVGGESYNEQFF,TGCAGTGCTAGTGTGGGAGGGGAATCCTACAATGAGCAGTTCTTC
TRBV6-5,TRBJ1-5,15,TRBD1,.,CASRSAGTGNQPQHF,TGTGCCAGCAGAAGCGCCGGGACAGGGAATCAGCCCCAGCATTTT
TRBV3-1/TRBV3-2,TRBJ1-2,15,TRBD1,.,CASSQGWTGPYGYTF,TGTGCCAGCAGCCAAGGTTGGACAGGCCCCTATGGCTACACCTTC
TRBV7-9,TRBJ1-2,14,.,.,CASSLRTAGYGYTF,TGTGCCAGCAGCCTGCGGACGGCGGGCTATGGCTACACCTTC
TRBV30,TRBJ1-5,15,.,.,CAWSSPGSRGQPQHF,TGTGCCTGGAGCTCCCCCGGTTCGCGCGGTCAGCCCCAGCATTTT
TRBV6-5,TRBJ2-7,14,.,.,CASSYSPGLDEQYF,TGTGCCAGCAGTTACTCCCCCGGTCTGGACGAGCAGTACTTC
TRBV11-2,TRBJ1-2,13,.,.,CASSLGLNYGYTF,TGTGCCAGCAGCTTAGGGCTCAACTATGGCTACACCTTC
TRBV11-2,TRBJ1-2,14,TRBD1,once,CASRYGTGDYGYTF,TGTGCCAGCAGATACGGGACAGGGGACTATGGCTACACCTTC
TRBV11-2,TRBJ2-2,16,.,.,CASSFFGLPRSGELFF,TGTGCCAGCAGCTTCTTCGGACTACCTAGGTCCGGGGAGCTGTTTTTT
TRBV16,TRBJ1-1,14,.,.,CASSQAGISTEAFF,TGTGCCAGCAGCCAAGCGGGGATTAGCACTGAAGCTTTCTTT
TRBV3-1/TRBV3-2,TRBJ2-1,17,.,.,CASSPPGLAGPYNEQFF,TGTGCCAGCAGCCCCCCGGGTTTGGCGGGGCCCTACAATGAGCAGTTCTTC
TRBV3-1/TRBV3-2,TRBJ1-3,16,.,.,CASSQAQVKVGNTIYF,TGTGCCAGCAGCCAAGCGCAGGTAAAAGTCGGAAACACCATATATTTT
TRBV6-2/TRBV6-3,TRBJ1-2,13,TRBD1,.,CASSIGTDYGYTF,TGTGCCAGCAGCATCGGGACAGATTATGGCTACACCTTC
TRBV10-3,TRBJ2-3,16,.,.,CAVGTGTNPITDTQYF,TGTGCCGTAGGAACCGGGACAAACCCCATCACAGATACGCAGTATTTT
TRBV10-3,TRBJ1-2,13,TRBD1,.,CALAQGAGDGYTF,TGTGCCTTGGCCCAGGGGGCAGGCGATGGCTACACCTTC
TRBV5-6,TRBJ1-6,17,.,.,CASSRRSTSSYNSPLHF,TGTGCCAGCAGCCGGAGGAGTACGAGCTCCTATAATTCACCCCTCCACTTT
TRBV7-6,TRBJ1-5,16,TRBD1,.,CASSPRDRGRNQPQHF,TGTGCCAGCAGCCCCCGGGACAGGGGACGAAATCAGCCCCAGCATTTT
TRBV6-5,TRBJ2-2,15,TRBD2,.,CASRITSGGSGELFF,TGTGCCAGCAGAATCACTAGCGGGGGTAGCGGGGAGCTGTTTTTT
TRBV5-1,TRBJ2-4,15,TRBD1,.,CASSFHPGQENIQYF,TGCGCCAGCAGCTTCCATCCGGGACAGGAAAACATTCAGTACTTC
TRBV21-1,TRBJ1-6,16,.,few,CASSSPAGTGNSPLHF,TGTGCCAGCAGCTCCCCTGCCGGGACAGGGAATTCACCCCTCCACTTT
TRBV19,TRBJ1-2,15,TRBD1,.,CASSVPGQGIYGYTF,TGTGCCAGTAGTGTCCCGGGACAGGGGATCTATGGCTACACCTTC